This entry describes one T cell receptor beta chain. Its antigen is not known. TCRdb reanalysed the reads using MiXCR and keeps one entry per CDR3 protein. The sample yields around 300,000 distinct CDR3 sequences, about 23% seen once. The record originates from a study of T cell repertoires in cytomegalovirus infection. Study-wide background: It can be stated that public TCR beta signatures indicated CMV infection as well as a matching HLA type. Regarding the study as a whole: The ex vivo response showed dominance by HLA-C-restricted CMV-specific TCR beta clonotypes. Summed frequency of shared TCR beta families picked out CMV carriers who also had the relevant HLA.

CDR3 size: 15 residues. Germline V gene sequence: CDR1 SEHNR, CDR2 FQNEAQ (reference sequence). V was pared by 2 bases and J by 2 bases, with 12 bases between. The receptor comes from a human donor in good health (CMV status not recorded). Some clones in this sample may be carry-over from other donors' samples. J is TRBJ1-2 and V is TRBV7-9; no clear D. The source material was PBMCs. In nucleotides, the CDR3 is TGTGCCAGCAGCTTAATGGGCAGGTTGAACTATGGCTACACCTTC. Its protein is CASSLMGRLNYGYTF.